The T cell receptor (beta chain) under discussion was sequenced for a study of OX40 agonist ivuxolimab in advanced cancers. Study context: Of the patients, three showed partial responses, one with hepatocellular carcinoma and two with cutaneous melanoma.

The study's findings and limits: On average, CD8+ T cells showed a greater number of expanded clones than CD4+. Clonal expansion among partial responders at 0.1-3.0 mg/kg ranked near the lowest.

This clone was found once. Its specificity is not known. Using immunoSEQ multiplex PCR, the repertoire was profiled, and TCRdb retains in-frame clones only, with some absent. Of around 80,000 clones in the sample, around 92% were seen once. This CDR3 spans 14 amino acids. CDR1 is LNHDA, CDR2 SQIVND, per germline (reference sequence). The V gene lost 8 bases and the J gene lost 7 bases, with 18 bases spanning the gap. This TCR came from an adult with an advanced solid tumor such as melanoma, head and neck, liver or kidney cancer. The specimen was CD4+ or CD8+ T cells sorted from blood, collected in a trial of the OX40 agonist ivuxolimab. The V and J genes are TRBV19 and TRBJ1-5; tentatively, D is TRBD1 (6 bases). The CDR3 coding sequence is TGTGCCAGTTTAGGGTGGGGGGCAAGACAGCCCCAGCATTTT. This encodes CASLGWGARQPQHF. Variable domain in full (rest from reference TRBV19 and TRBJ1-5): DGGITQSPKYLFRKEGQNVTLSCEQNLNHDAMYWYRQDPGQGLRLIYYSQIVNDFQKGDIAEGYSVSREKKESFPLTVTSAQKNPTAFYLCASLGWGARQPQHFGDGTRLSIL.